This T cell receptor (beta chain) was profiled in a study of T-cell memory formation after mild COVID-19. This clonotype was observed a few times. Its cognate antigen is unknown. TCRdb redid the calling of the 5' RACE reads with MiXCR, one entry per CDR3 protein. The profile shows approximately 490,000 distinct CDR3 sequences, around 20% of them singletons. Study observations and caveats: A subset of responding clones appeared in pre-infection memory, suggesting cross-reactive memory joined. Clones shrinking between day 15 and 85 showed a balanced CD4/CD8 split, and those that grew later tilted toward CD4+. Shrinking CD4+ clones were chiefly CM and EM; CD8+ ones were chiefly EMRA.

The V gene lost 5 bases and the J gene lost 10 bases, with 15 bases spanning the gap. This CDR3 spans 13 amino acids. The V gene's germline CDR1 is LNHDA and CDR2 SQIVND (reference sequence). The material sequenced was PBMCs or a T cell subset sorted from them (not recorded which). The receptor's source is an adult woman who had mild COVID-19 (a few samples of this study predate the infection). Cell type and time point are not known. The V call is TRBV19, the J call TRBJ2-4; D is perhaps TRBD2 (5 bases). CDR3 protein: CASSHGLAGIQYF. Written as DNA, the CDR3 is TGTGCCAGTAGTCATGGACTTGCTGGGATTCAGTACTTC.